Shown below are 22 T cell receptor beta chains from a single sample sequenced in a study of blood T cells in healthy people across ages. Next came a second PCR, run for roughly 7 to 12 cycles, which used a sample-barcoded 5' primer along with a J-beta primer mix. Each CDR3 protein is one row after TCRdb ran MiXCR on the 5' RACE reads. The sample includes 1.5 million to 2 million distinct CDR3 sequences, more than 35% seen only once; the top ten take 23%. The specimen was blood. The receptors derive from a human donor in good health.

For this clonotype: A single base separates this from a much larger clone, so it may be a read error. This chain uses TRBV20-1 with TRBJ1-1; D gene unclear. Trimming stripped 3 bases from V and 5 bases from J, with 10 bases between. The CDR3 covers 12 residues. The germline V gene encodes CDR1 DFQATT and CDR2 SNEGSKA (reference sequence). For the CDR3, the DNA is TGCAGTGCTAGTTTTGTGGAAACTGAAGCTTTCTTT. Encoded protein: CSASFVETEAFF.

This clonotype was recorded many times. The chain has TRBV7-2 and TRBJ2-7; 8 nucleotides agree with TRBD1. From germline, CDR1 is SGHTA and CDR2 FQGNSA. Trimming removed 5 bases from V and 2 bases from J; junction bases left unmatched: 5. This CDR3 is built from 14 residues. The CDR3 sequence: CASSGGTGPYEQYF. DNA for the CDR3: TGTGCCAGCAGCGGAGGGACAGGACCCTACGAGCAGTACTTC.

The sample holds many counts of this clonotype. This rearrangement joins TRBV20-1 to TRBJ2-7; D gene unclear. The CDR3 runs to 15 residues. Germline values: CDR1 DFQATT, CDR2 SNEGSKA (reference sequence). The V and J ends lost 0 bases and 0 bases respectively, with 12 bases between them. The CDR3, as DNA: TGCAGTGCTAGAGATTCGGCGGAGAGCTCCTACGAGCAGTACTTC. Translated, it gives CSARDSAESSYEQYF.

The chain couples TRBV7-9 to TRBJ1-2; 7 bases fit TRBD1. There are 15 residues in the CDR3. V shed 4 bases and J 8 bases; nucleotides not matched to a gene: 13. Germline V gene lookup returns CDR1 SEHNR and CDR2 FQNEAQ (reference sequence). The CDR3 DNA follows: TGTGCCAGCAGCTATTTCCTGGAGGGGGCGACGGGCTACACCTTC. Translated: CASSYFLEGATGYTF. The whole variable domain, filled in from reference TRBV7-9 and TRBJ1-2, reads DTGVSQNPRHKITKRGQNVTFRCDPISEHNRLYWYRQTLGQGPEFLTYFQNEAQLEKSRLLSDRFSAERPKGSFSTLEIQRTEQGDSAMYLCASSYFLEGATGYTFGSGTRLTVV.

This chain joins TRBV29-1 and TRBJ2-5; D is possibly TRBD1 (5 bases). This CDR3 has 13 residues. V lost 7 bases, J lost 2 bases, and 14 bases lay in between. The germline V gene has CDR1 SQVTM and CDR2 ANQGSEA. CDR3 protein: CSANWGGQETQYF. CDR3 coding DNA: TGCAGCGCCAACTGGGGCGGTCAAGAGACCCAGTACTTC.

The V call is TRBV7-6, the J call TRBJ2-5, with unresolved D. Trimming removed 5 bases from V and 1 base from J, with 14 bases in between. Germline values: CDR1 SGHVS, CDR2 FNYEAQ. The CDR3 has 15 amino acids. The CDR3 coding sequence is TGTGCCAGCAGCGAAGTCACCGAGCCCCAAGAGACCCAGTACTTC. Translating it yields CASSEVTEPQETQYF.

The rearrangement uses TRBV27 and TRBJ1-1; D is ambiguous. The CDR3 sequence is 13 residues long. Deletions cut 6 bases from V and 5 bases from J, with 13 bases between. Germline CDR1 MNHEY, CDR2 SMNVEV (reference sequence). The CDR3 reads CASRKPTGTEAFF. For the CDR3, the DNA is TGTGCCAGCAGAAAACCGACCGGGACTGAAGCTTTCTTT.

V usage is TRBV20-1 and J usage is TRBJ1-2; D not certain. CDR3 size: 12 residues. Per the germline V gene, CDR1 is DFQATT and CDR2 is SNEGSKA (reference sequence). V dropped 8 bases and J dropped 3 bases, with 13 bases sitting between them. The CDR3 coding sequence is TGCAGTCTTCTGGAGGCGGACTATGGCTACACCTTC. This gives the protein CSLLEADYGYTF.

This clonotype was recorded a few times. The chain has TRBV20-1 and TRBJ2-7, with D possibly being TRBD2 (5 bases). V was clipped by 1 base and J by 3 bases, with 13 bases between them. Germline V gives CDR1 DFQATT, CDR2 SNEGSKA (reference sequence). CDR3 size: 14 residues. The CDR3 region has the DNA TGCAGTGCTAGAGTGGGCGGAGGCCTCTACGAGCAGTACTTC. As protein: CSARVGGGLYEQYF.

The table lists this clonotype with a few counts. The V gene is TRBV20-1, the J gene TRBJ1-5, with TRBD1 identical over 9 bases. CDR1 DFQATT and CDR2 SNEGSKA come from the germline V gene (reference sequence). The CDR3 is made up of 13 amino acids. The trim removed 5 bases at V and 7 bases at J, leaving 6 bases unmatched. CDR3: CSAGWDRDQPQHF. In DNA, the CDR3 is TGCAGTGCTGGTTGGGACAGGGACCAGCCCCAGCATTTT.

The gene calls are TRBV28 and TRBJ1-5; D not certain. The CDR3 is made up of 12 amino acids. From germline, CDR1 is MDHEN and CDR2 SYDVKM. Trimming cost V 3 bases and J 5 bases, with 5 bases left between them. Here the CDR3 DNA reads TGTGCCAGCAGTTTTGGGTATCAGCCCCAGCATTTT. Encoded protein: CASSFGYQPQHF.

This clonotype was detected once. The chain has TRBV5-1 and TRBJ2-5; 7 positions agree with TRBD1. The DNA end lines up better with TRBJ2-7; the J call may be wrong. This CDR3 is 14 amino acids long. Germline CDR1 and CDR2: SGHRS and YFSETQ. The CDR3: CASSSYLTGYEQYF. DNA of the CDR3: TGCGCCAGCAGCTCCTATTTGACAGGGTACGAGCAGTACTTC.

There are a few counts of this clonotype. This rearrangement joins TRBV12-3 or TRBV12-4 to TRBJ2-7, with 11 bases fitting TRBD1. With 3 bases clipped from V and 3 bases from J, the junction kept 7 bases outside the gene matches. CDR3 size: 16 residues. CDR3 sequence (DNA): TGTGCCAGCAGTTTCGTGGTCGGGACAGGGGGCTACGAGCAGTACTTC. Translation: CASSFVVGTGGYEQYF.

The V and J genes are TRBV28 and TRBJ2-7; weak D call: TRBD1 (7 bases). Germline V gene sequence: CDR1 MDHEN, CDR2 SYDVKM. CDR3 length: 16 residues. V was trimmed by 1 base and J by 5 bases, leaving 18 bases between them. The CDR3 sequence: CASSLYPSTGEDEQYF. In DNA, the CDR3 is TGTGCCAGCAGTTTATACCCCTCTACAGGGGAGGACGAGCAGTACTTC.

In this sample, this clonotype turned up a few times. Mismatch with germline at one junction end may stem from a read error. The chain carries TRBV9 and TRBJ2-3; the D gene is possibly TRBD1 (5 bases). Germline V lookup: CDR1 SGDLS, CDR2 YYNGEE. The CDR3 consists of 14 residues. The chain's CDR3 is CASSVGGSTDMQYF. The CDR3 DNA sequence: TGTGCCAGCAGCGTAGGGGGCAGCACAGATATGCAGTATTTT.

The chain has TRBV11-2 and TRBJ1-5; maybe TRBD1 (6 bases). With 1 base removed from V and 7 bases from J, the gap between germline ends came to 20 bases. This CDR3 spans 17 amino acids. The germline CDR1 and CDR2 sequences are SGHAT and FQNNGV. CDR3 in DNA: TGTGCCAGCAGCTTAGCTGTGGGAGCGGGGGCCCAACAGCCCCAGCATTTT. It encodes CASSLAVGAGAQQPQHF.

This clonotype was counted ten times or more. This chain links TRBV7-8 with TRBJ2-5; D may be TRBD2 (6 bases). CDR3 length: 15 amino acids. V dropped 5 bases and J dropped 0 bases, with 13 bases sitting between them. The V gene's germline CDR1 is SGHVS and CDR2 FQNEAQ. The CDR3 protein is CASSLVGGYQETQYF. The CDR3 region has the DNA TGTGCCAGCAGCCTCGTGGGGGGATACCAAGAGACCCAGTACTTC.

This clonotype was seen more than once but under ten times. The chain is built from TRBV12-5 and TRBJ2-5; TRBD2 aligns across 8 bases. This CDR3 comprises 17 residues. The J segment lost 1 base and the V segment lost 3 bases, leaving 10 bases of the junction unmatched. Germline CDR1 reads LGHNT; CDR2 reads FRNRAP. The CDR3 DNA is TGTGCTAGTGGTTTCTCCTGGGGAGCGGGGGCCCAAGAGACCCAGTACTTC. Translation: CASGFSWGAGAQETQYF.

This chain joins TRBV9 and TRBJ1-1, with D tentatively TRBD1 (5 bases). CDR3 length: 14 amino acids. The V end lost 3 bases, the J end lost 4 bases, and 13 bases lay between the germline ends. CDR1 is SGDLS and CDR2 is YYNGEE in the germline V gene. CDR3 DNA sequence: TGTGCCAGCAGCGCGGGGCGAGAGGGCACTGAAGCTTTCTTT. This codes for CASSAGREGTEAFF.

The chain is built from TRBV29-1 and TRBJ1-1; no clear D. In germline, CDR1 is SQVTM, CDR2 ANQGSEA. V was trimmed by 5 bases and J by 10 bases, leaving 11 bases between them. The CDR3 spans 10 residues. The CDR3 region is CSVTEISAFF. The CDR3 DNA sequence: TGCAGCGTTACGGAGATATCAGCTTTCTTT.

The chain employs TRBV7-9 and TRBJ2-1, with D perhaps given as TRBD1 or TRBD2 (6 bases each). Per the germline V gene, CDR1 is SEHNR and CDR2 is FQNEAQ (reference sequence). CDR3 length: 17 residues. Trimming stripped 1 base from V and 7 bases from J, with 20 bases between. The CDR3, as DNA: TGTGCCAGCAGCTTAGGATGGCGGGGACAAAGCGGGAATGAGCAGTTCTTC. It encodes CASSLGWRGQSGNEQFF.

This clonotype was observed a handful of times. The CDR3, as DNA: TGTGCCAGCAGTTTTCTTTCGGGGGGGCTGTACAATGAGCAGTTCTTC. This gives the protein CASSFLSGGLYNEQFF. The chain employs TRBV12-3 or TRBV12-4 and TRBJ2-1; 8 bases agree with TRBD2. V lost 3 bases and J lost 4; bases outside the gene matches: 8. This CDR3 has 16 amino acids.